This entry describes one T cell receptor beta chain. What antigen it recognizes has not been identified. Qualities for individual bases were not recorded, and no much larger clone is one base off. These data belong to a study of blood T cells in healthy people across ages (dated by TCRdb to about 2015). General notes on the study: In model experiments, template switching captured roughly one uniquely barcoded TCR beta cDNA molecule for every two T cells. Age-related changes in TCR beta repertoire diversity were measured in the study by deep sequencing normalized with unique cDNA molecular identifiers. Donors were grouped into four age groups: young (average 16 years), middle-aged (approximately 41), aged (over 55) and long-lived (about 90). Two additional independent replicas of 1 million unique cDNA reads from the same blood draw were analyzed for two donors (one aged 18 to 30 and one aged 80 or older). Results the study describes overall, beyond this receptor: Compared with the aged group, more naive CD4+ T cells, fewer expanded clones and increased TCR diversity were shown by the long-lived group, suggesting age selection. Estimates of total diversity from one million sequenced T cells were regarded as lower bounds and underestimates. As age increased, observed TCR beta diversity per million T cells dropped in a roughly linear way, and a significant reduction was already evident by age 40. Donor CMV infection status was unknown, potentially confounding age-related changes in expanded clonotypes. Observed TCR beta diversity correlated strongly with the percentage of naive T cells measured by flow cytometry. Conclusive comparison of naive and antigen-experienced compartments was prevented by the profiling of bulk unsorted PBMCs.

The library relied on 5' RACE. Sequencer: Illumina HiSeq 2500. A second PCR of about 6 to 11 cycles was run with a J-beta primer mix and a sample-barcoded 5' primer. A template-switch 5' adaptor carrying 12 random nucleotides introduced a unique molecular identifier onto each TCR beta cDNA molecule. Each sample yielded at least 2.5 million CDR3-containing paired-end reads. The Mint cDNA synthesis kit, primed by a TRBC-specific oligonucleotide, was used to synthesize first-strand cDNA from all RNA. All cDNA was treated with uracil-DNA glycosylase and then went through a first 18-cycle PCR with the universal primers M1SS and BC2_uni_R. The original pipeline was this. For normalization, 1 million high-quality reads, each with a distinct molecular identifier, were randomly selected from each sample. Instead of being binned into consensus sequences, reads that shared molecular identifiers were thrown out. MiTCR, with a Q25 quality threshold and the strictest error-elimination algorithm, was used for CDR3 identification, clonotype clustering and error correction. A nonparametric unseen species model using Euler transformation provided a lower-bound estimate of total TCR beta diversity. TCRdb's own reprocessing of the public reads used fastp at Q25 and MiXCR and kept productive beta chains. CDR3 protein duplicates are merged, each entry listing the most common genes and DNA. The V and J calls shown here were made by TCRdb, not taken from the authors' results. This sample lists 750,000 to 950,000 distinct CDR3 sequences; roughly 29% were detected once. The leading ten clones occupy more than 8.5% of the sample.

The 39 donors, aged about 6 to 100 years, were systemically healthy Caucasian individuals from Russia. Roughly 9 milliliters of peripheral blood were drawn from each donor into EDTA-treated Vacutainer tubes. Ficoll-Paque density-gradient centrifugation was used to isolate PBMCs, with at least 7 million per sample. Trizol reagent was used to extract total RNA from PBMCs, with at least 5.5 micrograms per sample. For every donor, an aliquot of PBMCs went through flow cytometry to measure the percentages of naive CD45RAhigh/CD27high T cells. CDR1 and CDR2 are read off the germline V gene (reference sequence) as DFQATT and SNEGSKA. From the cysteine up to the phenylalanine, the CDR3 has a length of 12 residues. Of the read, only the CDR3 DNA is kept; its 36 bases are in frame from base 1. For this chain, trimming is 6 bases at the V end and 7 bases at the J end, and the number of junction bases without a gene match is 8.

These records were also assigned to another study, of T cells of mothers and their children. Per that second paper: Nine systemically healthy Caucasian individuals, comprising three mothers and their six children, were included as donors. cDNA synthesis used all of the extracted RNA, with roughly 1.5 ug of RNA in each 15 ul reaction. Sample barcodes and 2-4 random nucleotides were added via the M1S primer in the second PCR. Over 10 million TCR beta CDR3 reads came from each mother, compared with some 3 million reads from each child. Thymic selection similarly shapes TCR recombination output in related and unrelated pairs, with minor effect from inherited differences. Normalized repertoire overlap was always found to be slightly, but never significantly, higher in related mother-child pairs than in unrelated mother-child pairs. With a sensitivity of around 97 clones per million clonotypes, no persistent microchimeric T cell clones were detected. In the study, deep NGS was used to compare the TCR beta repertoires of mothers and children, and features distinguishing related mother-child pairs from unrelated individuals were sought. On average, the children were around 11 +/- 4 years old, while the mothers were approximately 41 +/- 4 years old. After adapters were ligated using NEBNext reagents, the libraries underwent 100+100 nt paired-end sequencing on an Illumina HiSeq 2000. Mother and child libraries were prepared a month apart and sequenced in separate runs to prevent cross-contamination. For each donor, somewhere between roughly 500,000 and 2,100,000 distinct TCR beta clonotypes were identified. Naive TCR beta clonotypes were estimated from low-frequency clonotypes matched to each donor's FACS-determined naive share, without sorting.

Sequencing was performed on blood. The receptor chain draws on TRBV20-1 and TRBJ2-7; TRBD1 lines up with 8 middle nucleotides. The sequence was collected from a woman in her forties in good health. The DNA sequence is TGCAGTGCCTACGACAGGGGACTTGAGCAGTACTTC. Its coded protein is CSAYDRGLEQYF.